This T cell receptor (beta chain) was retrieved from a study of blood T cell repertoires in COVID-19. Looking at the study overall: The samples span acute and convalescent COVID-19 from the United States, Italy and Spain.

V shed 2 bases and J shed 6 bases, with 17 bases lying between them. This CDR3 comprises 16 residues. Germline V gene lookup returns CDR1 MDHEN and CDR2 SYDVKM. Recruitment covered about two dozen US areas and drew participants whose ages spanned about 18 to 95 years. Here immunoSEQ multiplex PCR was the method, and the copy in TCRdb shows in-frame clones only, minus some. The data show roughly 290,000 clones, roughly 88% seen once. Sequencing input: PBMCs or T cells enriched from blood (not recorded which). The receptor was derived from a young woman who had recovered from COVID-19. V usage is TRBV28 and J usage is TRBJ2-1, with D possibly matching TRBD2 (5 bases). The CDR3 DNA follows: TGTGCCAGCAGTTTAGACTGGGGTACTAGAGGCAATGAGCAGTTCTTC. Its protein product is CASSLDWGTRGNEQFF.